One sample yielded the 30 T cell receptor beta chains listed below, sequenced in a study of blood T cell repertoires in COVID-19 (dated by TCRdb to the early 2020s). The library was made by the immunoSEQ multiplex PCR assay. TCRdb's version of the immuneACCESS table is confined to in-frame rearrangements and falls short of the full clone set. An unresolved V gene accounts for under half of the shortfall where checked; the remainder is of unknown origin. The sample has 75,000 to 100,000 clones on record, around 87% of them singletons. The ten top clones hold 7% to 8% of the sample. The specimen sequenced was peripheral blood. Every receptor here comes from a human donor with acute or convalescent COVID-19. The donor label of this sample is uncertain.

This sequence joins TRBV24-1 and TRBJ2-1, with 10 bases lining up with TRBD2. The CDR3 covers 13 residues. Germline V lookup: CDR1 KGHDR, CDR2 SFDVKD. The J segment lost 6 bases and the V segment lost 9 bases, leaving 4 bases of the junction unmatched. The CDR3, as DNA: TGTGCCACCGCGGGACTAGCGAGCAATGAGCAGTTCTTC. Residues: CATAGLASNEQFF.

The sample holds one count of this clone. The chain uses TRBV30 and TRBJ1-2; D is possibly TRBD1 (6 bases). Trimming took off 7 bases at V and 3 bases at J, with 15 bases between the two ends. This CDR3 is built from 13 residues. Germline V CDR1 and CDR2: GTSNPN, SVGIG (reference sequence). The CDR3 spells CAYQGDNYYGYTF. Here the CDR3 DNA reads TGTGCCTATCAAGGGGACAATTACTATGGCTACACCTTC.

V usage is TRBV10-1 and J usage is TRBJ2-7; D may be TRBD1 (6 bases). The CDR3 extends over 13 amino acids. V was cut by 6 bases and J by 3 bases, with 12 bases left in between. Looked up from germline, CDR1 is WNHNN and CDR2 is SYGVQD (reference sequence). CDR3 protein: CASRGALHYEQYF. The DNA of the CDR3 is TGCGCCAGCAGGGGGGCCCTTCACTACGAGCAGTACTTC.

This chain connects TRBV9 to TRBJ2-2, with D possibly TRBD1 on 5 matching bases. The CDR3 runs 16 residues. V dropped 4 bases and J dropped 0 bases, with 13 bases sitting between them. The germline V gene has CDR1 SGDLS and CDR2 YYNGEE. This chain's CDR3 is CASSPARVTNTGELFF. CDR3 DNA: TGTGCCAGCAGCCCCGCCAGGGTTACGAACACCGGGGAGCTGTTTTTT.

This clone was observed a handful of times. The rearrangement links TRBV3-1 (or the pseudogene TRBV3-2) to TRBJ1-5; D ambiguous. Germline V gives CDR1 LGHDT, CDR2 YNNKEL (reference sequence). Trimming took 3 bases from V and 4 from J, leaving 7 bases between them. The CDR3 covers 13 residues. This chain's CDR3 is CASSQTLNQPQHF. Here the CDR3 DNA reads TGTGCCAGCAGCCAGACACTTAATCAGCCCCAGCATTTT.

Only one count was recorded for this clone. This chain uses TRBV19 with TRBJ2-5; 11 bases align to TRBD1. Germline CDR1 reads LNHDA; CDR2 reads SQIVND (reference sequence). V lost 3 bases and J lost 5; bases outside the gene matches: 8. The CDR3 runs 16 residues. As DNA, the CDR3 is TGTGCCAGTAGTATTAACGGACAGGGGGCGGGGGAGACCCAGTACTTC. It encodes CASSINGQGAGETQYF.

The chain combines TRBV18 with TRBJ2-7, with 8 bases fitting TRBD2. There are 16 residues in the CDR3. Trimming removed 3 bases from V and 1 base from J; junction bases left unmatched: 8. Germline loops: CDR1 KGHSH, CDR2 LQKENI. CDR3 sequence (DNA): TGTGCCAGCTCACCGAACGCCCGGGGGGGGTCCTACGAGCAGTACTTC. As protein: CASSPNARGGSYEQYF.

V usage is TRBV12-3 or TRBV12-4 and J usage is TRBJ1-2; tentative D call: TRBD1 (6 bases). V was clipped by 4 bases and J by 5 bases, with 11 bases between them. There are 13 residues in the CDR3. In nucleotides, the CDR3 is TGTGCCAGCAGTTCCACAGGGCATTATGGCTACACCTTC. Amino acid sequence: CASSSTGHYGYTF.

The genes are TRBV3-1 (or the pseudogene TRBV3-2) and TRBJ1-2, with TRBD1 identical over 7 bases. CDR1 is LGHDT and CDR2 is YNNKEL in the germline V gene (reference sequence). J was trimmed by 7 bases and V by 4 bases; bases with no gene match: 9. This CDR3 spans 14 amino acids. As DNA, the CDR3 is TGTGCCAGCAGCCCCAAGGGGGCGATGGCTGGCTACACCTTC. Translated: CASSPKGAMAGYTF.

A single count supports this clone. V is TRBV9 and J is TRBJ2-5; possibly TRBD2 for D (5 bases). This CDR3 has 14 amino acids. Germline V CDR1 and CDR2: SGDLS, YYNGEE. V lost 1 base, J lost 7 bases, and 14 bases lay in between. The CDR3 DNA is TGTGCCAGCAGCGTAAATCTCATCGGAGGGACCCAGTACTTC. Its translation: CASSVNLIGGTQYF.

This clone showed up just once. V usage is TRBV6-2 or TRBV6-3 and J usage is TRBJ2-7, with TRBD1 matching over 10 bases. CDR3 size: 15 residues. Germline V gene data show CDR1 as MNHEY and CDR2 as SVGEGT. V lost 6 bases, J lost 2 bases, and 7 bases stayed unmatched. CDR3 bases: TGTGCCAGCAGCGCCCCCGGACAGGGGGCCTACGAGCAGTACTTC. Encoded protein: CASSAPGQGAYEQYF.

This chain joins TRBV27 and TRBJ1-2; TRBD1 matches at 7 bases. The V and J ends lost 0 bases and 1 base, in that order; junction bases with no gene match: 8. Germline loops: CDR1 MNHEY, CDR2 SMNVEV (reference sequence). The CDR3 consists of 17 residues. CDR3 loop: CASSLSVFGTVNYGYTF. Written as DNA, the CDR3 is TGTGCCAGCAGTTTATCGGTATTCGGGACAGTTAACTATGGCTACACCTTC.

The chain employs TRBV27 and TRBJ1-5; 10 bases match TRBD1. The CDR3 sequence is 14 residues long. Germline CDR1 is MNHEY and CDR2 is SMNVEV (reference sequence). V dropped 8 bases and J dropped 4; count of bases not matched to a gene: 5. The CDR3 bases are TGTGCCAGCGGGTGGACAGGGGGAAATCAGCCCCAGCATTTT. Amino acid sequence: CASGWTGGNQPQHF.

Remarks on this clone: Additional DNA sequences in this sample encode the identical CDR3. This sequence joins TRBV2 and TRBJ2-7, with TRBD1 matching 7 bases. V lost 2 bases to trimming and J lost 3 bases; unmatched junction nucleotides: 4. The CDR3 extends over 14 amino acids. CDR1 and CDR2 from the germline V gene are SNHLY and FYNNEI. The CDR3 sequence: CASSENRDSYEQYF. The DNA of the CDR3 is TGTGCCAGCAGTGAAAATCGGGACAGCTACGAGCAGTACTTC.

V usage is TRBV7-9 and J usage is TRBJ2-2, with D perhaps TRBD1 (5 bases). Trimming took off 2 bases at V and 3 bases at J, with 10 bases between the two ends. This CDR3 is 15 amino acids long. Germline CDR1 is SEHNR and CDR2 is FQNEAQ (reference sequence). The CDR3 loop is CASSLSSRDTGELFF. CDR3 sequence (DNA): TGTGCCAGCAGCTTATCCTCCAGGGACACCGGGGAGCTGTTTTTT.

The rearrangement uses TRBV9 and TRBJ1-4; 7 bases match TRBD1. Unmatched junction bases numbered 7, after V lost 4 bases and J lost 1 base. Germline lookup yields CDR1 SGDLS and CDR2 YYNGEE. The CDR3 consists of 16 residues. The CDR3 here is CASSRGDSGTNEKLFF. CDR3 sequence (DNA): TGTGCCAGCAGCCGAGGGGACAGCGGAACTAATGAAAAACTGTTTTTT.

This clone was recorded only once. V and J are TRBV28 and TRBJ2-2; no firm D call. CDR3 length: 11 amino acids. V was trimmed by 3 bases and J by 8 bases, leaving 4 bases between them. Germline V gene lookup returns CDR1 MDHEN and CDR2 SYDVKM. Written as DNA, the CDR3 is TGTGCCAGCAGTTTCCCAGGGGAGCTGTTTTTT. Protein product: CASSFPGELFF.

This clone was found once. CDR3 in DNA: TGCGCCACCTGGGGCGGGGGGCCAGGGGAGACCCAGTACTTC. Its translation is CATWGGGPGETQYF. The chain carries TRBV10-2 and TRBJ2-5, with 8 bases matching TRBD2. Germline V gene lookup returns CDR1 WSHSY and CDR2 SAAADI. The CDR3 totals 14 residues. The ends lost 10 bases at V and 5 bases at J; junction bases unmatched: 12.

A single count supports this clone. This rearrangement joins TRBV21-1 to TRBJ2-5; the table's TRBD2 call for D was not verified on the DNA. TRBV21-1 counts as a pseudogene. This CDR3 region has 16 residues. DNA of the CDR3: TGTGCCAGCAGCATCGGACTAGCGGGGGACCAAGAGACCCAGTACTTC. It translates to CASSIGLAGDQETQYF.

The chain has TRBV11-3 and TRBJ2-5, with no clear D. Germline V CDR1 and CDR2: SGHNT, YENEEA. The CDR3 is made up of 16 amino acids. V was pared by 1 base and J by 2 bases, with 14 bases between. CDR3 residues: CASSLVSASQQETQYF. CDR3 coding DNA: TGTGCCAGCAGCTTAGTGAGCGCAAGTCAACAAGAGACCCAGTACTTC.

CDR3 sequence (DNA): TGTGCCAGCAGCTTAGGGACTTCCTCTGGGGCCAACGTCCTGACTTTC. Protein product: CASSLGTSSGANVLTF. The rearrangement uses TRBV7-2 and TRBJ2-6; D possibly corresponds to TRBD2 (5 bases). CDR1 is SGHTA and CDR2 is FQGNSA in the germline V gene. V was cut by 1 base and J by 0 bases, with 7 bases left in between. The CDR3 has 16 residues. Full variable domain (missing parts from reference TRBV7-2 and TRBJ2-6): GAGVSQSPSNKVTEKGKDVELRCDPISGHTALYWYRQSLGQGLEFLIYFQGNSAPDKSGLPSDRFSAERTGGSVSTLTIQRTQQEDSAVYLCASSLGTSSGANVLTFGAGSRLTVL.

The chain uses TRBV28 and TRBJ1-5, with D tentatively TRBD1 (6 bases). Germline CDR1 is MDHEN and CDR2 is SYDVKM. Trimming took 4 bases from V and 1 from J, leaving 8 bases between them. This CDR3 comprises 14 residues. CDR3 loop: CASSWTASNQPQHF. The CDR3 DNA sequence: TGTGCCAGCAGTTGGACAGCCAGCAATCAGCCCCAGCATTTT.

This clone was observed a few times. The rearrangement uses TRBV19 and TRBJ1-1; 7 bases are shared with TRBD1. CDR1 is LNHDA, CDR2 SQIVND, per germline (reference sequence). Losses at the gene ends were 0 bases for V and 0 bases for J; bases not matched to a gene: 4. CDR3 size: 16 residues. CDR3 residues: CASSIDGGQLNTEAFF. In DNA form, the CDR3 reads TGTGCCAGTAGTATAGATGGGGGACAGCTGAACACTGAAGCTTTCTTT.

The rearrangement joins TRBV23-1 to TRBJ1-2, with D perhaps TRBD1 (6 bases). TRBV23-1 belongs to the ORF category, with a function that is uncertain. Trimming pared 11 bases from V and 0 bases from J, leaving 13 bases between. This CDR3 spans 13 amino acids. The CDR3 bases are TGCGCCGGAGACAGGCCTGCTAACTATGGCTACACCTTC. Translating it yields CAGDRPANYGYTF.

The rearrangement links TRBV7-3 to TRBJ2-6; D call uncertain. Germline V gene sequence: CDR1 SGHTA, CDR2 FQGTGA. The CDR3 length is 13 residues. The ends were cut back, 6 bases at V and 1 base at J, with 4 bases in the middle. In DNA form, the CDR3 reads TGTGCCAGCAGTCCTTCTGGGGCCAACGTCCTGACTTTC. Translating it yields CASSPSGANVLTF.

This rearrangement joins TRBV15 to TRBJ2-1, with D maybe TRBD1 (5 bases). This CDR3 has 15 amino acids. V lost 0 bases and J lost 5, with 11 bases in between. Germline V lookup: CDR1 LNHNV, CDR2 YYDKDF (reference sequence). The CDR3 region has the DNA TGTGCCACCAGCAGAGACAGGGTAGGACACAATGAGCAGTTCTTC. Its translation is CATSRDRVGHNEQFF.

This chain connects TRBV2 to TRBJ2-3; 8 bases match TRBD2. CDR3 length: 15 residues. The V and J ends lost 3 bases and 5 bases, in that order; junction bases with no gene match: 7. The germline gives CDR1 SNHLY, CDR2 FYNNEI. CDR3 residues: CASSENRGGQDTQYF. For the CDR3, the DNA is TGTGCCAGCAGTGAGAACCGGGGGGGCCAAGATACGCAGTATTTT.

This CDR3 is CASSVVGRQVDGYTF. The DNA of the CDR3 is TGTGCCAGCAGCGTAGTGGGGAGGCAGGTGGATGGCTACACCTTC. V gene TRBV9 combines with J gene TRBJ1-2; D is uncertain. Trimming removed 0 bases from V and 6 bases from J, with 15 bases in between. The CDR3 consists of 15 residues. Germline loops: CDR1 SGDLS, CDR2 YYNGEE.

The chain carries TRBV28 and TRBJ1-5; TRBD1 matches at 8 bases. The germline CDR1 and CDR2 sequences are MDHEN and SYDVKM. Trimming took 6 bases from V and 2 from J; bases not matched to a gene: 3. The CDR3 is 14 amino acids. CDR3 amino acids: CASRPGGGNQPQHF. For the CDR3, the DNA is TGTGCCAGCAGGCCAGGGGGCGGCAATCAGCCCCAGCATTTT.

This chain connects TRBV24-1 to TRBJ2-5; 8 nucleotides match TRBD1. This CDR3 has 15 amino acids. The V gene's germline CDR1 is KGHDR and CDR2 SFDVKD. Unmatched junction bases numbered 8, after V lost 6 bases and J lost 3 bases. The CDR3 DNA is TGTGCCACCAGTTCACAAGGACAGGGTAAAGAGACCCAGTACTTC. Translation: CATSSQGQGKETQYF.